This T cell receptor beta chain was observed in a study of Graves' ophthalmopathy and Graves' hyperthyroidism. General study points: Also, most clonotypes expanded in the thyroid above 0.001 frequency appeared in blood.

This CDR3 spans 14 amino acids. Trimming cost V 2 bases and J 7 bases, with 12 bases left between them. Scientists amplified the TCR beta CDR3 regions from RNA transcripts. The first round was an RT-PCR with HTBI primers, and the second round was a multiplex PCR. TCRdb processed the multiplex PCR reads anew with MiXCR; each CDR3 protein has one entry. This table holds about 220,000 distinct CDR3 sequences, 20% to 25% found once. This clonotype was picked up many times. The antigen is unknown. Other autoimmune diseases, uncontrolled infections, pregnancy or lactation excluded patients from enrollment. As diagnostic evidence, clinical symptoms, serum thyroxine, TRAb, thyroid ultrasound and orbital computed tomography were relied upon.

This TCR came from a woman aged 50 to 60 with Graves' ophthalmopathy. The sequencing input was peripheral blood. The rearrangement uses TRBV12-3 or TRBV12-4 and TRBJ1-5; D may be TRBD1 (5 bases). This CDR3 reads CASSLSSGTQPQHF. The CDR3 bases are TGTGCCAGCAGTTTATCGTCAGGGACCCAGCCCCAGCATTTT.